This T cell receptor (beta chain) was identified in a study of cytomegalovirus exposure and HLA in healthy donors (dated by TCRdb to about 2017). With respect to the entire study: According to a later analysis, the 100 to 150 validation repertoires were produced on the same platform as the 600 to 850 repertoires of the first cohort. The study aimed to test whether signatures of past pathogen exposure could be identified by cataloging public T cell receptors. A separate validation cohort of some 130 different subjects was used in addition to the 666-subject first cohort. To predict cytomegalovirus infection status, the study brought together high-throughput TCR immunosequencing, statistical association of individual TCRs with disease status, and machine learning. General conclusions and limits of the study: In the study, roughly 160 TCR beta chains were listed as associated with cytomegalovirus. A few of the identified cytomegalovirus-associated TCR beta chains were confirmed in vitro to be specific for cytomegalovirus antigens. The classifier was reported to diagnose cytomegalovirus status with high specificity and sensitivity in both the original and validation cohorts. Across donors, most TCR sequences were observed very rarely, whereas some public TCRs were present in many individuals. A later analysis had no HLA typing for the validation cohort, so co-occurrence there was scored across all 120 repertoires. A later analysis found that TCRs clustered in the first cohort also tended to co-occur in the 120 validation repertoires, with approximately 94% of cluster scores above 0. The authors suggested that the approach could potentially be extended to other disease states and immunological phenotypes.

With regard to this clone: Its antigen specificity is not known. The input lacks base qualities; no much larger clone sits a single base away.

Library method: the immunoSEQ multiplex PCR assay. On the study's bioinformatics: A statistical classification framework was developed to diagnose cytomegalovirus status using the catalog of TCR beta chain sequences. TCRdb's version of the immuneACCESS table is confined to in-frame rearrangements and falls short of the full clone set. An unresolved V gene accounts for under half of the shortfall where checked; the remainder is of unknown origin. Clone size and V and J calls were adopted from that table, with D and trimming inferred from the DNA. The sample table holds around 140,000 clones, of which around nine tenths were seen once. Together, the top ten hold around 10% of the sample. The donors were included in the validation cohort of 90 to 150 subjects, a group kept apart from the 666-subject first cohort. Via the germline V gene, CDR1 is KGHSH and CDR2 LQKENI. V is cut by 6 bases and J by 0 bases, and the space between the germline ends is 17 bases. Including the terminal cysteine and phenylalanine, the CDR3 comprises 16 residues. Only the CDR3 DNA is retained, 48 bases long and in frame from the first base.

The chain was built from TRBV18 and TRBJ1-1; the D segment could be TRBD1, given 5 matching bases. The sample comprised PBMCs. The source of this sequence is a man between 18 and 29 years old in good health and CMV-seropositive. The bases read TGTGCCAGCTCCACGGTTCGGGCAGGGATGAACACTGAAGCTTTCTTT. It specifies CASSTVRAGMNTEAFF.